The 20 T cell receptor beta chains below were found in one sample sequenced in a study of CD8+CD57+ T cells in acquired aplastic anemia. The TCR beta profiling, which covered VDJ combination and CDR3 sequence, was carried out using genomic DNA as the template. Using its own MiXCR run on the reads, TCRdb lists one record per CDR3 protein. The data show about 150,000 distinct CDR3 sequences, 41% seen once. Source material: sorted CD4+, CD8+, or CD8+CD57+ T cells (not recorded which) from PBMCs. Receptors were obtained from a human donor in good health, serving as a control.

Only a few counts were recorded for this clonotype. The gene calls are TRBV28 and TRBJ1-2; 7 nucleotides match TRBD1. CDR3 length equals 15 residues. The junction had 14 bases not matched to a gene; V was cut back by 5 bases and J by 8 bases. Looked up from germline, CDR1 is MDHEN and CDR2 is SYDVKM. Here the CDR3 reads CASSRLRQGSGGYTF. The CDR3 DNA reads as TGTGCCAGCAGTCGACTCCGACAGGGAAGTGGGGGCTACACCTTC.

Ten or more counts support this clonotype. The chain is built from TRBV2 and TRBJ2-1; 7 nucleotides line up with TRBD2. V lost 5 bases, J lost 6 bases, and 10 bases stayed unmatched. Germline V gene sequence: CDR1 SNHLY, CDR2 FYNNEI. The CDR3 length is 15 residues. CDR3 nucleotide sequence: TGTGCCAGCAGTTTCGTGCGGGGGAGCCTCAATGAGCAGTTCTTC. Translated, it gives CASSFVRGSLNEQFF.

At least ten counts were recorded for this clonotype. V is TRBV9 and J is TRBJ2-1; D is unresolved. Germline V gives CDR1 SGDLS, CDR2 YYNGEE. The germline V and J ends were trimmed by 1 base and 0 bases, with 11 bases remaining between them. CDR3 length: 16 amino acids. The CDR3 DNA reads TGTGCCAGCAGCGTATTGGCGCCGAGCTCCTACAATGAGCAGTTCTTC. It yields the protein CASSVLAPSSYNEQFF. Full variable domain (outside the CDR3, taken from reference TRBV9 and TRBJ2-1): DSGVTQTPKHLITATGQRVTLRCSPRSGDLSVYWYQQSLDQGLQFLIQYYNGEERAKGNILERFSAQQFPDLHSELNLSSLELGDSALYFCASSVLAPSSYNEQFFGPGTRLTVL.

This clonotype was observed a single time. This rearrangement joins TRBV29-1 to TRBJ1-2; possibly TRBD1 for D (6 bases). The CDR3 sequence is 12 residues long. V dropped 6 bases and J dropped 4 bases, with 12 bases sitting between them. Germline V gene data show CDR1 as SQVTM and CDR2 as ANQGSEA. The DNA of the CDR3 is TGCAGCGTCTACAGGGACGGCTATGGCTACACCTTC. Protein product: CSVYRDGYGYTF.

Turning to this clonotype: The junction departs from germline at one end; a sequencing error may be responsible. The J gene is TRBJ1-5, the V gene TRBV15, with unresolved D. Per germline, CDR1 LNHNV and CDR2 YYDKDF (reference sequence). The CDR3 sequence is 12 residues long. In nucleotides, the CDR3 is TGTGCCGCCAGCAGACCTAATCAGCCCCAGAATTTT. Translation: CAASRPNQPQNF.

As regards this clonotype: In this CDR3 the conserved last residue, phenylalanine or tryptophan, is missing, so a read error is likely. The chain joins TRBV5-1 to TRBJ2-7, with 7 bases matching TRBD2. The germline CDR1 and CDR2 sequences are SGHRS and YFSETQ. The CDR3 is 15 amino acids. CDR3: CASNKLASSSCEQYS. In nucleotides, the CDR3 is TGCGCCAGCAACAAACTAGCGTCGAGCTCCTGCGAGCAGTACTCC.

This clonotype was observed at least ten times. The chain carries TRBV12-3 or TRBV12-4 and TRBJ2-7; tentative D call: TRBD2 (6 bases). The V and J ends lost 2 bases and 7 bases respectively, with 15 bases between them. This CDR3 has 14 amino acids. CDR3 coding DNA: TGTGCCAGCAGTTTATCCGGGAGCTCGGGGGAGCAGTACTTC. This sequence encodes CASSLSGSSGEQYF.

This clonotype was seen ten or more times. The chain carries TRBV20-1 and TRBJ1-5; D remains unclear. CDR1 DFQATT and CDR2 SNEGSKA come from the germline V gene (reference sequence). The length of the CDR3 is 11 residues. V was cut by 1 base and J by 9 bases, with 7 bases left in between. CDR3 in amino acids: CSARVTGPQHF. The CDR3 DNA follows: TGCAGTGCTAGAGTTACGGGGCCCCAGCATTTT.

This clonotype was detected once. This chain connects TRBV10-3 to TRBJ1-3, with 8 bases lining up with TRBD1. The V gene end was trimmed by 7 bases and the J gene end by 2 bases; junction bases not matched to a gene: 7. Germline CDR1 ENHRY, CDR2 SYGVKD. This CDR3 comprises 15 residues. The CDR3 nucleotides are TGTGCCATCAACCAGGACAGGGACCCTGGAAACACCATATATTTT. Translated: CAINQDRDPGNTIYF.

This clonotype was observed a few times. The V gene is TRBV4-1, the J gene TRBJ2-3; weak D call: TRBD2 (7 bases). Trimming cost V 3 bases and J 5 bases, with 27 bases left between them. The CDR3 is made up of 19 amino acids. CDR1 and CDR2 (germline): MGHRA, YSYEKL. For the CDR3, the DNA is TGCGCCAGCAGCCACCCAGGGATAGGGGGGGGGGGCTTGGTAGATACGCAGTATTTT. Its protein is CASSHPGIGGGGLVDTQYF.

This clonotype has just a few counts. This may be a read error: a much more frequent sequence differs by one nucleotide. The chain combines TRBV20-1 with TRBJ1-5; a possible D gene is TRBD1 (5 bases). This CDR3 spans 14 amino acids. Per the germline V gene, CDR1 is DFQATT and CDR2 is SNEGSKA (reference sequence). CDR3 bases: TGCAGTGCCACCAGGGTGGGAAGCAGTCAGCCCCAGCATTTT. It is translated as CSATRVGSSQPQHF.

This clonotype was found a few times. This sequence joins TRBV20-1 and TRBJ2-2; TRBD2 is a possible D gene (6 bases). The CDR3 loop spans 16 amino acids. Germline CDR1 DFQATT, CDR2 SNEGSKA (reference sequence). The V and J ends lost 0 bases and 4 bases respectively, with 15 bases between them. This CDR3 is CSARDLGGRSTGELFF. CDR3 nucleotide sequence: TGCAGTGCTAGAGATCTTGGGGGGAGGAGCACCGGGGAGCTGTTTTTT.

This clonotype was picked up many times. The chain joins TRBV7-6 to TRBJ1-3, with a tentative D call TRBD1 (5 bases). Germline V lookup: CDR1 SGHVS, CDR2 FNYEAQ. Trimming cost V 1 base and J 0 bases, with 10 bases left between them. This CDR3 comprises 16 residues. The DNA of the CDR3 is TGTGCCAGCAGCTTAGATCGGGGGTTCTCTGGAAACACCATATATTTT. This codes for CASSLDRGFSGNTIYF.

This clonotype has a count of ten or more. The J gene is TRBJ2-1, the V gene TRBV6-5; the D gene is possibly TRBD1 (5 bases). The CDR3 covers 15 residues. V shed 2 bases and J shed 10 bases, with 18 bases lying between them. CDR1 and CDR2 from the germline V gene are MNHEY and SVGAGI. Written as DNA, the CDR3 is TGTGCCAGCAGTTACCAAGGCATAGAACAGGAGGAGCAGTTCTTC. This codes for CASSYQGIEQEEQFF.

In this sample, this clonotype turned up many times. DNA of the CDR3: TGTGCCACCAGCAGAGCCGGGACAGTGAATCAGCCCCAGCATTTT. Amino acids: CATSRAGTVNQPQHF. The rearrangement uses TRBV15 and TRBJ1-5; 7 nucleotides line up with TRBD1. After removal of 1 base from V and 4 bases from J, the junction contained 4 bases not matched to a gene. Germline loops: CDR1 LNHNV, CDR2 YYDKDF (reference sequence). This CDR3 region has 15 residues.

The CDR3, as DNA: TGTGCCAGCAGTGAGGACAGGGTAGAGACCCAGTACTTC. Its protein is CASSEDRVETQYF. The chain carries TRBV2 and TRBJ2-5; 8 nucleotides agree with TRBD1. The CDR3 is 13 amino acids. Germline V gene sequence: CDR1 SNHLY, CDR2 FYNNEI. J gave up 4 bases and V 3 bases, and 1 base lay outside the gene matches.

In regard to this clonotype: A read error may explain this, as a much larger clone is one base away. Likely a read error: the CDR3 ends without its conserved phenylalanine or tryptophan. This rearrangement joins TRBV20-1 to TRBJ1-5, with a weak D call TRBD1 (5 bases). The germline V gene encodes CDR1 DFQATT and CDR2 SNEGSKA (reference sequence). CDR3 length: 15 amino acids. V was shortened by 5 bases and J by 3 bases, with 17 bases between the two germline ends. CDR3 nucleotide sequence: TGCAGTGCTGGGGGGAACCGGGCCCCCAATCAGCCCCAGCATTCT. Protein: CSAGGNRAPNQPQHS.

V and J are TRBV5-1 and TRBJ1-2, with D possibly being TRBD1 (5 bases). The V gene's germline CDR1 is SGHRS and CDR2 YFSETQ. V shed 4 bases and J shed 2 bases, with 18 bases lying between them. The CDR3 contains 16 residues. CDR3 in amino acids: CASSPGRGDPNYGYTF. The CDR3 DNA reads TGCGCCAGCAGCCCGGGGAGAGGGGATCCAAACTATGGCTACACCTTC.

This chain connects TRBV30 to TRBJ2-7; the D gene is possibly TRBD2 (6 bases). Germline CDR1 is GTSNPN and CDR2 is SVGIG (reference sequence). The V end was cut by 5 bases, the J end by 9 bases, with 23 bases between. The CDR3 is made up of 14 amino acids. In nucleotides, the CDR3 is TGTGCCTGGGGTCCGGGACTGGGGGGAGCGGGGCAGTACTTC. It specifies CAWGPGLGGAGQYF.

In this sample, this clonotype is medium-sized. The genes are TRBV10-2 and TRBJ2-7, with D unclear. CDR1 WSHSY and CDR2 SAAADI come from the germline V gene. This CDR3 is 11 amino acids long. V was cut by 4 bases and J by 6 bases, with 7 bases left in between. CDR3: CASSVAGEQYF. The CDR3 bases are TGCGCCAGCAGTGTAGCTGGCGAGCAGTACTTC.